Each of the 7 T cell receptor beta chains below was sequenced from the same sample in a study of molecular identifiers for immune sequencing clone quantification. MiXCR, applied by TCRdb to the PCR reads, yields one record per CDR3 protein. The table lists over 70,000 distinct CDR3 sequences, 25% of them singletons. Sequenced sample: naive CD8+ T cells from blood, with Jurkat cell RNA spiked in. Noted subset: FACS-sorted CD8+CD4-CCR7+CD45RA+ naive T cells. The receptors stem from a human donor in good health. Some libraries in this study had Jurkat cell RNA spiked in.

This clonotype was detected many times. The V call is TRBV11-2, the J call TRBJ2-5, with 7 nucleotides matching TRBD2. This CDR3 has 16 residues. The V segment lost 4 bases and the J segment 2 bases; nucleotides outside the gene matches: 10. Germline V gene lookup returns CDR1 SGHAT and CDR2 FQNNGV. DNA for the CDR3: TGTGCCAGCAGCTCCCGACTAGCCAAGCCTCAAGAGACCCAGTACTTC. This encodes CASSSRLAKPQETQYF. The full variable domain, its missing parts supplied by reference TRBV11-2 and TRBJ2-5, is EAGVAQSPRYKIIEKRQSVAFWCNPISGHATLYWYQQILGQGPKLLIQFQNNGVVDDSQLPKDRFSAERLKGVDSTLKIQPAKLEDSAVYLCASSSRLAKPQETQYFGPGTRLLVL.

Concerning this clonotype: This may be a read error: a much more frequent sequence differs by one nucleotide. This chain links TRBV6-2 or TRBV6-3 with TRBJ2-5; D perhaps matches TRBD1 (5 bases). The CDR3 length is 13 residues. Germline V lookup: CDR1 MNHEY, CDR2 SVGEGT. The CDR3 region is CASKGVEGEPQYF. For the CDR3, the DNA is TGTGCCAGCAAAGGGGTTGAAGGAGAGCCCCAGTACTTC.

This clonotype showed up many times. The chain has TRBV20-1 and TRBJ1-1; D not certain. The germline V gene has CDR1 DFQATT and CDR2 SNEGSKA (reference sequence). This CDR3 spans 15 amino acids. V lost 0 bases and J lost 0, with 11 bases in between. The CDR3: CSARDLEGLNTEAFF. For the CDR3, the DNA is TGCAGTGCTAGAGATCTGGAGGGTTTGAACACTGAAGCTTTCTTT.

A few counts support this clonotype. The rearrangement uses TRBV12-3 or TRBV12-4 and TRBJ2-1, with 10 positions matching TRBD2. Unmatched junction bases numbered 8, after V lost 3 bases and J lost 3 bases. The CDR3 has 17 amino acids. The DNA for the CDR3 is TGTGCCAGCAGTTTCATGCTAGCGGGAGATAACTACAATGAGCAGTTCTTC. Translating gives CASSFMLAGDNYNEQFF.

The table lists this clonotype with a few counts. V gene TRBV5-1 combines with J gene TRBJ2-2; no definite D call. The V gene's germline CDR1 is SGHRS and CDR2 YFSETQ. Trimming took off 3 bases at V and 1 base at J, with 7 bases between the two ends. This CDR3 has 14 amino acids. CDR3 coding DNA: TGCGCCAGCAGCTCGGTAGGGAACACCGGGGAGCTGTTTTTT. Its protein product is CASSSVGNTGELFF.

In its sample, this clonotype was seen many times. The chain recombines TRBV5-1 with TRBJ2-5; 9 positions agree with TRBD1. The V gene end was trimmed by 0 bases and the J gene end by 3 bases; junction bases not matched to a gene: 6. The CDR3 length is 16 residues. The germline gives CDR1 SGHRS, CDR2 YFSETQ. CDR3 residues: CASSLAPWDREETQYF. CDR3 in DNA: TGCGCCAGCAGCTTGGCTCCCTGGGACAGGGAAGAGACCCAGTACTTC.

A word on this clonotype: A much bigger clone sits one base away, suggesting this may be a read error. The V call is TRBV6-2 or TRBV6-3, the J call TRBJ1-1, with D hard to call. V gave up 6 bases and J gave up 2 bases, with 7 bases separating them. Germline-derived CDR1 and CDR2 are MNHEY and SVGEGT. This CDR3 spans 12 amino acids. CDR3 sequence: CASRFSNTEAFF. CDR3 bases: TGTGCCAGCAGATTCTCAAACACTGAAGCTTTCTTT.